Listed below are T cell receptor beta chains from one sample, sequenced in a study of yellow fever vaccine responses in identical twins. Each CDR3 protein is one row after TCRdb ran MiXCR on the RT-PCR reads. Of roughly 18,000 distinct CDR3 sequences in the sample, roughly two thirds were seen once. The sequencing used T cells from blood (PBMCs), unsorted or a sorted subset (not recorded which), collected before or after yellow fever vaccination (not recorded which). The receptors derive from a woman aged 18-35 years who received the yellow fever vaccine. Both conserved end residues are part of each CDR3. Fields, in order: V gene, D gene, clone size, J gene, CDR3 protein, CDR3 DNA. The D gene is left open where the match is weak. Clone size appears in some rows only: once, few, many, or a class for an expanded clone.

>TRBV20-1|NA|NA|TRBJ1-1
CSSTEDLNTEAFF
TGCAGTTCGACGGAGGATTTGAACACTGAAGCTTTCTTT
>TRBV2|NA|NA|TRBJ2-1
CASSDLVKRGEQFF
TGTGCCAGCAGTGATTTGGTTAAAAGGGGGGAGCAGTTCTTC
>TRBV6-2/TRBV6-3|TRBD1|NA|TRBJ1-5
CASSYGQGDKPQHF
TGTGCCAGCAGTTACGGACAGGGGGATAAGCCCCAGCATTTT
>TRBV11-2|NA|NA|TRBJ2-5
CASSLVSAYQETQYF
TGTGCCAGCAGCTTAGTCTCTGCGTACCAAGAGACCCAGTACTTC
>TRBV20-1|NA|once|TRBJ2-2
CSARDRGAGELFF
TGCAGTGCTAGAGATAGGGGCGCCGGGGAGCTGTTTTTT
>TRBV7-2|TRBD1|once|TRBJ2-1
CASSRVQGAGEQFF
TGTGCCAGCAGCCGCGTACAGGGGGCTGGTGAGCAGTTCTTC
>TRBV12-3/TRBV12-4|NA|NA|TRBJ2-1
CASSFGGKYNEQFF
TGTGCCAGCAGTTTCGGCGGGAAATACAATGAGCAGTTCTTC
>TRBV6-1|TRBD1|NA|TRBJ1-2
CATNDRVGAGYTF
TGTGCCACCAATGACAGGGTGGGAGCCGGCTACACCTTC
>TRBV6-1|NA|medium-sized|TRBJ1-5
CASSQSPGRRNQPQHF
TGTGCCAGCAGTCAGTCTCCGGGACGGAGAAATCAGCCCCAGCATTTT
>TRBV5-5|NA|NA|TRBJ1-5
CASSSTGILNQPQHF
TGTGCCAGCAGCTCAACAGGGATTTTAAATCAGCCCCAGCATTTT
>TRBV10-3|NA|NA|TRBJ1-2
CAISESSGGNYGYTF
TGTGCCATCAGTGAGTCAAGTGGGGGTAACTATGGCTACACCTTC
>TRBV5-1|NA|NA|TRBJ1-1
CASSPRAFNTEAFF
TGCGCCAGCAGCCCCAGGGCTTTTAACACTGAAGCTTTCTTT
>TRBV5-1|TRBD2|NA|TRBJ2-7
CASSPRGLEAYEQYF
TGCGCCAGCAGCCCCCGGGGACTAGAGGCCTACGAGCAGTACTTC
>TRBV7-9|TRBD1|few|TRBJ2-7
CASSSTGVYEQYF
TGTGCCAGCAGCTCAACAGGGGTCTACGAGCAGTACTTC
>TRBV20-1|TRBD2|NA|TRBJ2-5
CSARGTSGRETQYF
TGCAGTGCTAGAGGGACTAGCGGGAGAGAGACCCAGTACTTC
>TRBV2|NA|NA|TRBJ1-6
CASSEWGPNSPLHF
TGTGCCAGCAGTGAATGGGGCCCAAATTCACCCCTCCACTTT
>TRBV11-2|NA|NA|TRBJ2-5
CASSPFFTRGAQETQYF
TGTGCCAGCAGCCCTTTCTTCACTAGGGGAGCCCAAGAGACCCAGTACTTC
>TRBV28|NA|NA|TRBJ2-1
CASSLGREQFF
TGTGCCAGCAGTTTGGGGCGTGAGCAGTTCTTC
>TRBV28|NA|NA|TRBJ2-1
CASNNGVTYEQFF
TGTGCCAGCAACAACGGGGTAACCTATGAGCAGTTCTTC
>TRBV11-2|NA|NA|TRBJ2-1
CASSARDLNYNEQFF
TGTGCCAGCAGCGCCCGGGACTTAAACTACAATGAGCAGTTCTTC
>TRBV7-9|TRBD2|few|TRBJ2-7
CASSPAGLAGGEQYF
TGTGCCAGCAGCCCCGCGGGACTAGCGGGGGGGGAGCAGTACTTC
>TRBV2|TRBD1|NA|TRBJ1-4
CASKERRQGDEKLFF
TGTGCCAGCAAAGAGCGGCGGCAGGGGGATGAAAAACTGTTTTTT
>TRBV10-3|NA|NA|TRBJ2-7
CAISEGGNTYEQYF
TGTGCCATCAGTGAAGGCGGAAATACCTACGAGCAGTACTTC
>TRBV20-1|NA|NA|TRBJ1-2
CSARPNYGYTF
TGCAGTGCTAGGCCTAACTATGGCTACACCTTC
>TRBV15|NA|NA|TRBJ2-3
CATSNLGGAGTDTQYF
TGTGCCACCAGCAATTTGGGGGGAGCGGGCACAGATACGCAGTATTTT
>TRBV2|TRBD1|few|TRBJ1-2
CASRRPIIRQGAESYGYTF
TGTGCCAGCAGGAGACCAATAATTCGACAGGGGGCAGAGAGCTATGGCTACACCTTC
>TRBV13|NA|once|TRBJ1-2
CASSPARDGSSNYGYTF
TGTGCCAGCTCTCCCGCCCGCGACGGCTCATCTAACTATGGCTACACCTTC
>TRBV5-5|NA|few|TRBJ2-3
CASSPRLEGGTDTQYF
TGTGCCAGCAGCCCGCGCCTAGAGGGGGGCACAGATACGCAGTATTTT
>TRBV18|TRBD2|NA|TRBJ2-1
CASAGTSGSPSQFF
TGTGCCAGCGCCGGGACTAGCGGGAGCCCCTCGCAGTTCTTC
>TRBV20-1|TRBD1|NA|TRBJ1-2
CSARTDRVVYGYTF
TGCAGTGCTAGAACCGACAGGGTTGTCTATGGCTACACCTTC
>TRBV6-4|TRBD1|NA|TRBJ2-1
CASSNRGWNEQFF
TGTGCCAGCAGTAACAGGGGATGGAATGAGCAGTTCTTC
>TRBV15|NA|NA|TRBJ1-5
CATSGGGPRNQPQHF
TGTGCCACCAGCGGAGGGGGTCCGCGCAATCAGCCCCAGCATTTT
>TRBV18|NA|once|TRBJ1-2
CASSPMGEGYTF
TGTGCCAGCTCACCGATGGGGGAAGGCTACACCTTC
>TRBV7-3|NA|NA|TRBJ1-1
CASSLSFDTEAFF
TGTGCCAGCAGCTTATCTTTTGACACTGAAGCTTTCTTT
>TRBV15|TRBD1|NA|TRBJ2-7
CATSRPGGTYEQYF
TGTGCCACCAGCAGACCAGGGGGCACCTACGAGCAGTACTTC
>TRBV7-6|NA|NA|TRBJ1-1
CASSLDVSTPEAFF
TGTGCCAGCAGCTTAGACGTCAGTACCCCTGAAGCTTTCTTT
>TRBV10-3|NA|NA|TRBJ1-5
CAISASGDQPQHF
TGTGCCATCAGCGCCTCTGGAGATCAGCCCCAGCATTTT
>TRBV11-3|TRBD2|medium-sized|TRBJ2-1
CASSPASGSFVNEQFF
TGTGCCAGCAGCCCCGCGAGCGGGAGCTTCGTCAATGAGCAGTTCTTC
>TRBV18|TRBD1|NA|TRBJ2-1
CASSPQGAKDEQFF
TGTGCCAGCTCACCACAGGGGGCGAAGGATGAGCAGTTCTTC
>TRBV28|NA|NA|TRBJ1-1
CATRWGGSGTEAFF
TGTGCCACCAGGTGGGGGGGTTCGGGCACTGAAGCTTTCTTT
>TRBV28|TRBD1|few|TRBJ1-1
CASSVRQGKNTEAFF
TGTGCCAGCAGTGTTCGACAGGGTAAGAACACTGAAGCTTTCTTT
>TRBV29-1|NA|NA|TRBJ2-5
CSAGQTSKETQYF
TGCAGCGCCGGACAGACTAGTAAAGAGACCCAGTACTTC